This T cell receptor beta chain was sequenced in a study of T-cell reconstitution after alpha-beta-depleted transplantation in children. Study-level results: Newly made T cells mostly supplied T-cell counts and diversity one year after transplant. Approximately two months post-transplant, alpha-beta T cells reportedly originated from several hundred expanded graft clones.

Germline V gives CDR1 LNHNV, CDR2 YYDKDF (reference sequence). This CDR3 comprises 14 residues. The V gene lost 1 base and the J gene lost 2 bases, with 8 bases spanning the gap. This clonotype was detected only once. The antigen remains unidentified. TCRbeta library preparation incorporated unique molecular identifiers. TCRdb analysed the PCR reads with MiXCR anew, one entry per CDR3 protein. This table holds some 350,000 distinct CDR3 sequences, about 16% found once. This chain links TRBV15 with TRBJ2-5; perhaps TRBD1 as D (5 bases). The sample here was PBMCs, mostly from graft donor cells, taken 360 days after TCRalphabeta/CD19-depleted stem cell transplant. The clonotype originates from a male patient between 2 and 15 years old who had a stem cell transplant for acute lymphoblastic leukemia, so the T cells may come from the graft donor. The CDR3 DNA is TGTGCCACCAGCAGAGCAGGGCATCAAGAGACCCAGTACTTC. Translated: CATSRAGHQETQYF.